The 5 T cell receptor beta chains presented below share a single source sample, sequenced in a study of T cells after yellow fever vaccination. TCRdb re-called the 5' RACE reads through MiXCR, storing one row per CDR3 protein. The sample shows about 300,000 distinct CDR3 sequences, roughly 9% of them seen only once. The sequences come from CD4+ T cells sorted from PBMCs, collected 5 days after the yellow fever booster vaccination. The receptor source for this set is a man between 18 and 35 years old who received the YFV17D yellow fever vaccine.

This clonotype showed up just a few times. V and J are TRBV6-2 or TRBV6-3 and TRBJ1-5; tentative D call: TRBD1 (6 bases). This CDR3 contains 13 residues. Per germline, CDR1 MNHEY and CDR2 SVGEGT. V lost 7 bases to trimming and J lost 5 bases, with 12 bases between them. The CDR3 sequence: CASTPRGYQPQHF. In DNA form, the CDR3 reads TGTGCCAGCACTCCGAGGGGGTATCAGCCCCAGCATTTT.

V gene TRBV11-2 combines with J gene TRBJ1-2; the D is unclear. The V gene lost 0 bases and the J gene lost 2 bases, with 7 bases spanning the gap. The CDR3 is 14 residues long. Germline CDR1 SGHAT, CDR2 FQNNGV. The CDR3 is CASSLEHTNYGYTF. The CDR3 bases are TGTGCCAGCAGCTTAGAACACACGAACTATGGCTACACCTTC.

This clonotype was detected only a few times. CDR3 region: CASRPGQLTGELFF. The CDR3 region has the DNA TGCGCCAGTCGACCCGGACAGCTCACCGGGGAGCTGTTTTTT. The chain links TRBV5-1 to TRBJ2-2, with a possible D match to TRBD1 (6 bases). The CDR3 has 14 amino acids. CDR1 and CDR2 from the germline V gene are SGHRS and YFSETQ. Trimming cost V 8 bases and J 4 bases, with 15 bases left between them. The entire variable domain, with the rest obtained from reference TRBV5-1 and TRBJ2-2, is as follows: KAGVTQTPRYLIKTRGQQVTLSCSPISGHRSVSWYQQTPGQGLQFLFEYFSETQRNKGNFPGRFSGRQFSNSRSEMNVSTLELGDSALYLCASRPGQLTGELFFGEGSRLTVL.

The chain couples TRBV10-3 to TRBJ2-1, with D perhaps matching TRBD1 (6 bases). Germline V CDR1 and CDR2: ENHRY, SYGVKD. Trimming pared 8 bases from V and 6 bases from J, leaving 14 bases between. This CDR3 comprises 13 residues. For the CDR3, the DNA is TGTGCCATCGCGACGGACAGTCCCAATGAGCAGTTCTTC. It specifies CAIATDSPNEQFF.

This chain connects TRBV18 to TRBJ2-2; D gene ambiguous. This CDR3 has 11 residues. In germline, CDR1 is KGHSH, CDR2 LQKENI. The ends were cut back, 6 bases at V and 10 bases at J, with 9 bases in the middle. CDR3 bases: TGTGCCAGCTCCCCGGTCGCGGAGCTGTTTTTT. It yields the protein CASSPVAELFF.